This TCR beta chain was captured in a study of control samples from healthy donors and cancer patients. This CDR3 comprises 16 residues. The V gene lost 4 bases and the J gene lost 6 bases, with 20 bases spanning the gap. Looked up from germline, CDR1 is LGHDT and CDR2 is YNNKEL (reference sequence). Libraries were prepared by immunoSEQ multiplex PCR; TCRdb keeps only in-frame clonotypes and omits some of them. This sample has 140,000 or so clones, with 85% to 95% found just once. Sequenced: PBMCs. This chain connects TRBV3-1 (or the pseudogene TRBV3-2) to TRBJ2-3; no firm D call. The receptor was derived from a man in his 60s with colorectal cancer. The CDR3 DNA follows: TGTGCCAGCAGCCGACCCGGGCCCCAAGGCGTGGATACGCAGTATTTT. Protein: CASSRPGPQGVDTQYF.